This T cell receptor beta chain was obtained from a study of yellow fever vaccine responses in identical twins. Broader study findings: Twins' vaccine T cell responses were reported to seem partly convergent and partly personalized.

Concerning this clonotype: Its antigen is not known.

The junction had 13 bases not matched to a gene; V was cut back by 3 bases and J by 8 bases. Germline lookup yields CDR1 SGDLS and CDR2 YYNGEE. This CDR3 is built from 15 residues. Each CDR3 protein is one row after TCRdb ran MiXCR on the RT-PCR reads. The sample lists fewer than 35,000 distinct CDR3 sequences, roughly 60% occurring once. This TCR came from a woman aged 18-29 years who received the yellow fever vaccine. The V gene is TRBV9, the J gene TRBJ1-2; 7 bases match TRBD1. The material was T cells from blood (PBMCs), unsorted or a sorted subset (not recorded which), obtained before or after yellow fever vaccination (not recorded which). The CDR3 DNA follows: TGTGCCAGCAGCGATCCGGGACAGACGTCAGGGGGCTACACCTTC. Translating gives CASSDPGQTSGGYTF. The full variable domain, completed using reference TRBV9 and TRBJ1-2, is DSGVTQTPKHLITATGQRVTLRCSPRSGDLSVYWYQQSLDQGLQFLIQYYNGEERAKGNILERFSAQQFPDLHSELNLSSLELGDSALYFCASSDPGQTSGGYTFGSGTRLTVV.